Listed below are T cell receptor beta chains from one sample, sequenced in a study of cytomegalovirus exposure and HLA in healthy donors. Clones were read by immunoSEQ multiplex PCR, and TCRdb kept only the in-frame ones, dropping some. The sample includes about 150,000 clones, 70% to 80% of them seen just once. The source material was PBMCs. These receptors were collected from a woman in her forties in good health and CMV-seronegative. CDR3s leave out the opening cysteine and the closing phenylalanine or tryptophan.

V gene	CDR3 length	J gene	CDR3 protein
TRBV7-8	12	TRBJ2-3	ASSPRTNTDTQY
TRBV2	12	TRBJ2-7	ASSETGFDYEQY
TRBV7-2	13	TRBJ2-7	ASSTSSQGAYEQY
TRBV28	12	TRBJ1-2	ASTTQGIGYGYT
TRBV28	14	TRBJ1-2	ASRSPPGTLNYGYT
TRBV28	13	TRBJ1-3	ASSPSQGRVYTIY
TRBV29-1	12	TRBJ2-7	SVLSGQGTDEQY
TRBV6-5	12	.	ASTNRRGNYEQY
TRBV19	14	TRBJ2-1	ASSPGGEEGPNEQF
TRBV5-1	13	TRBJ2-5	ASSLDRQGRETQY
TRBV7-2	15	TRBJ2-7	ASSFILAGSVSYEQY
TRBV2	13	TRBJ2-2	ASKRQGANTGELF
TRBV6-5	12	TRBJ1-1	ASSYGTLGTEAF
TRBV9	12	TRBJ2-2	ASSVVFGAGELF
TRBV4-1	12	TRBJ1-2	ASSPLGAHYGYT
TRBV7-9	9	TRBJ1-4	ASSALVGLF
TRBV7-2	15	TRBJ2-1	ASSPFVWGGPYNEQF
TRBV4-2	12	TRBJ1-2	ASSQGDIRHGYT
TRBV12-5	13	TRBJ1-2	ASGPVRTGGYGYT
TRBV27	13	TRBJ2-1	ASSLVAGGPNEQF
TRBV9	11	TRBJ2-2	ASSPWGAGELF
TRBV29-1	11	TRBJ2-3	SERQGGTDTQY
TRBV5-3	16	TRBJ2-7	ARSSPPTSGQWAYEQY
TRBV19	12	TRBJ1-1	ASSIGTANTEAF
TRBV29-1	9	TRBJ1-1	SIGGGTEAF
TRBV11-2	14	TRBJ1-6	ASSLGGAGGESPLH
TRBV5-6	11	TRBJ2-3	ASSGRTGTTQY
TRBV19	15	TRBJ1-5	ASSFYRDRGYNQPQH
TRBV6-1	14	TRBJ1-5	ASSEGDRGPHQPQH
TRBV11-3	18	TRBJ2-2	ASSPRSQRGGLTNTGELF
TRBV7-2	13	TRBJ1-3	ASSLVGGSGNTIY
TRBV2	12	TRBJ2-2	ASSEALTLGELF
TRBV20-1	6	TRBJ1-1	SLNEAF
TRBV18	14	TRBJ2-5	ASSPKTGRYQETQY
TRBV2	13	TRBJ2-6	ASREDSSGANVLT
TRBV15	14	TRBJ1-4	ATSTTRGGLGEKLF
TRBV6-5	12	TRBJ2-2	ASSRPGYTGELF
TRBV6-4	14	TRBJ2-1	ASSDSAGDSYNEQF
TRBV11-2	11	TRBJ1-2	ASSRQDNYGYT
TRBV5-1	13	TRBJ1-1	ASSLVGQGRTEAF
TRBV28	13	TRBJ2-5	ASSPTTGVQETQY
TRBV27	12	TRBJ2-7	ASSFSSGSSEQY
TRBV19	11	TRBJ2-5	ASSIGGPETQY
TRBV9	13	TRBJ2-2	ASSERGYGTGELF
TRBV5-1	12	TRBJ1-1	ASSLEGRNTEAF
TRBV5-1	13	TRBJ2-7	ASSLRGESSYEQY
TRBV11-2	13	TRBJ2-7	ASSFRDRHSYEQY
TRBV14	11	TRBJ2-2	ASSHFHTGELF
TRBV4-2	12	TRBJ2-5	ASSQASAGETQY
TRBV7-9	10	TRBJ1-2	ASSLGASGYT
TRBV11-2	12	TRBJ2-7	ASSYRQGYYEQY
TRBV7-9	13	TRBJ1-1	ASSLGKRGGTEAF
TRBV9	13	TRBJ2-3	AQNATSGSPDTQY
TRBV6-6	11	TRBJ2-7	ASSSQLEYEQY